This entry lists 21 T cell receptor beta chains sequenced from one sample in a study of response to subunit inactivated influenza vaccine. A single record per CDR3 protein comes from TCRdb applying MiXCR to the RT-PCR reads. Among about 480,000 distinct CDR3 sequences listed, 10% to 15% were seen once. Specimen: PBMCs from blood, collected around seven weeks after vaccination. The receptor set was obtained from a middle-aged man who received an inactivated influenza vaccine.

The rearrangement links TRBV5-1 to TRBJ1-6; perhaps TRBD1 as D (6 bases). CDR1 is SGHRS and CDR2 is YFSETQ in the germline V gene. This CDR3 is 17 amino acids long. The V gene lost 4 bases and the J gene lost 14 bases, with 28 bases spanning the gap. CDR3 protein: CASSPGLGQRQFGTLHF. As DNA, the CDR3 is TGCGCCAGCAGCCCTGGTTTAGGACAGAGGCAGTTCGGGACCCTCCACTTT. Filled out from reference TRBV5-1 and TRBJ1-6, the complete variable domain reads KAGVTQTPRYLIKTRGQQVTLSCSPISGHRSVSWYQQTPGQGLQFLFEYFSETQRNKGNFPGRFSGRQFSNSRSEMNVSTLELGDSALYLCASSPGLGQRQFGTLHFGNGTRLTVT.

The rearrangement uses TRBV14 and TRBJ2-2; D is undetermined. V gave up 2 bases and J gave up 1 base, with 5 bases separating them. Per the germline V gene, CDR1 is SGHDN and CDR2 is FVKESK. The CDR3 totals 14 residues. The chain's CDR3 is CASSQLVNTGELFF. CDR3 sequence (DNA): TGTGCCAGCAGCCAACTAGTGAACACCGGGGAGCTGTTTTTT.

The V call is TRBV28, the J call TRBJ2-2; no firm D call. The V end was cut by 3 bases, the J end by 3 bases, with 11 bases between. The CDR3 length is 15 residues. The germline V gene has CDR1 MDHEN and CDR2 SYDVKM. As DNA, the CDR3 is TGTGCCAGCAGTTTCCAGGACCGATACACCGGGGAGCTGTTTTTT. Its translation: CASSFQDRYTGELFF.

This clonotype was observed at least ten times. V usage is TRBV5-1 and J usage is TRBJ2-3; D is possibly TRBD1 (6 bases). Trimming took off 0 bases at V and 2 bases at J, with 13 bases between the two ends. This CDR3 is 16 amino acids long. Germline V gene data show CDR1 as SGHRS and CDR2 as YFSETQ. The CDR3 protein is CASSLVAGASTDTQYF. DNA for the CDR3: TGCGCCAGCAGCTTGGTTGCAGGGGCCTCCACAGATACGCAGTATTTT. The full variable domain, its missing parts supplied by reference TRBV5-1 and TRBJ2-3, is KAGVTQTPRYLIKTRGQQVTLSCSPISGHRSVSWYQQTPGQGLQFLFEYFSETQRNKGNFPGRFSGRQFSNSRSEMNVSTLELGDSALYLCASSLVAGASTDTQYFGPGTRLTVL.

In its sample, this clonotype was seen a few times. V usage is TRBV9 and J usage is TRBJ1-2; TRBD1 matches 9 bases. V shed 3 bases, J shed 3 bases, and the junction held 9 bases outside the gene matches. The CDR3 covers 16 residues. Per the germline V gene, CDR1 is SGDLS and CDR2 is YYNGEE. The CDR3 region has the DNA TGTGCCAGCAGCGGACGACAGGGGGGTAGAGACTATGGCTACACCTTC. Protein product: CASSGRQGGRDYGYTF.

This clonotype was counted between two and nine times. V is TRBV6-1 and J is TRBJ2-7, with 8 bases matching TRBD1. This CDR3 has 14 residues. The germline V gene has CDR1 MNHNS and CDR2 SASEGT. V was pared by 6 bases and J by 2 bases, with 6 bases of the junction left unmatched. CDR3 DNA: TGTGCCAGCAGGACAGGGGAAAGGACCTACGAGCAGTACTTC. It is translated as CASRTGERTYEQYF.

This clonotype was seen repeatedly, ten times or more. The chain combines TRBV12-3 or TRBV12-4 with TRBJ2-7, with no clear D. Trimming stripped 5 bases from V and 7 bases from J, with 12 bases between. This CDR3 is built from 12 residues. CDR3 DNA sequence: TGTGCCAGCAGTCCCCAGACGGAAGAGCAGTACTTC. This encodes CASSPQTEEQYF.

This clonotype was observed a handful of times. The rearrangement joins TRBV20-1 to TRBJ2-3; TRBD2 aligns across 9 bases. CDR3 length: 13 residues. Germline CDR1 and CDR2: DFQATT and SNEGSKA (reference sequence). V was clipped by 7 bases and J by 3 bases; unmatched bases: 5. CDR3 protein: CSVGSGRTDTQYF. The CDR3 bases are TGCAGTGTGGGTAGCGGGAGAACAGATACGCAGTATTTT.

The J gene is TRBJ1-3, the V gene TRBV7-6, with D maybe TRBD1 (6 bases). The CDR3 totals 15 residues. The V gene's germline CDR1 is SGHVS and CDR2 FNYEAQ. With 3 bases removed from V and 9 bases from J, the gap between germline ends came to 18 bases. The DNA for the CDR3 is TGTGCCAGCAGCTTGAGTCAGGGGCTAGGACGCACCATATATTTT. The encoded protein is CASSLSQGLGRTIYF.

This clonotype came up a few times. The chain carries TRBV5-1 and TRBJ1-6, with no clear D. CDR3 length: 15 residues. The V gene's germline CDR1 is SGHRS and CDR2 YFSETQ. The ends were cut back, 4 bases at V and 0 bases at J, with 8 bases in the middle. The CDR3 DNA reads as TGCGCCAGCAGCGGGAGCTACTCCTATAATTCACCCCTCCACTTT. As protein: CASSGSYSYNSPLHF.

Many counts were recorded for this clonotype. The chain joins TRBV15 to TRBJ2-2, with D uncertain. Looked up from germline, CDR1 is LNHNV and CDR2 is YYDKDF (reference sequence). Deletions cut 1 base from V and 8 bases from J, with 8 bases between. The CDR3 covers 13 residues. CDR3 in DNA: TGTGCCACCAGCAGAGGGGTATCTGGGGAGCTGTTTTTT. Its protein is CATSRGVSGELFF.

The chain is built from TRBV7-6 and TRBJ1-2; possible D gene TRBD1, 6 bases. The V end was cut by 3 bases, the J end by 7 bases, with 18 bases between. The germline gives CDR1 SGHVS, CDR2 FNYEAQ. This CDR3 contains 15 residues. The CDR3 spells CASSFDRTFSGGYTF. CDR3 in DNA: TGTGCCAGCAGCTTTGACAGGACCTTCTCTGGTGGCTACACCTTC. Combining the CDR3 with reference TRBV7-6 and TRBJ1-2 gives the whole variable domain GAGVSQSPRYKVTKRGQDVALRCDPISGHVSLYWYRQALGQGPEFLTYFNYEAQQDKSGLPNDRFSAERPEGSISTLTIQRTEQRDSAMYRCASSFDRTFSGGYTFGSGTRLTVV.

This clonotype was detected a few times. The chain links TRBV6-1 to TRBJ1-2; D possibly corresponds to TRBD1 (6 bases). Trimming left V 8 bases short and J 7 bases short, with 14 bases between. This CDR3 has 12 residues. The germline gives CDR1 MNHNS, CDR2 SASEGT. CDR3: CASLRQAGGYTF. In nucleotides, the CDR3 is TGTGCCAGCCTCAGACAGGCTGGTGGCTACACCTTC.

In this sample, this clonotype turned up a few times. The CDR3 is CASSLEGVPTEAFF. The CDR3 DNA sequence: TGCGCCAGCAGCTTGGAAGGGGTTCCCACTGAAGCTTTCTTT. The chain couples TRBV5-1 to TRBJ1-1, with D perhaps TRBD1 (5 bases). CDR1 and CDR2 from the germline V gene are SGHRS and YFSETQ. CDR3 size: 14 residues. Trimming took off 0 bases at V and 4 bases at J, with 10 bases between the two ends.

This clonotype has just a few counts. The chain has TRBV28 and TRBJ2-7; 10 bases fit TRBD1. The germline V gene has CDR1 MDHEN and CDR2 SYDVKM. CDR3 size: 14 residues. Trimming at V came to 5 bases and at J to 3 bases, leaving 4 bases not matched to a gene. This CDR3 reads CASSTRTGGYEQYF. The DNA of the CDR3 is TGTGCCAGCAGTACACGGACAGGGGGCTACGAGCAGTACTTC.

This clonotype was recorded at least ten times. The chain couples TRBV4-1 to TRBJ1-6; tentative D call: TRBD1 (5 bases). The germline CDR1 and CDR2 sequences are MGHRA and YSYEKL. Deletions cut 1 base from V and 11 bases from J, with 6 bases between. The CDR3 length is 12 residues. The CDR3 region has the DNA TGCGCCAGCAGCCAAGGGACAACACCCCTCCACTTT. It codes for CASSQGTTPLHF.

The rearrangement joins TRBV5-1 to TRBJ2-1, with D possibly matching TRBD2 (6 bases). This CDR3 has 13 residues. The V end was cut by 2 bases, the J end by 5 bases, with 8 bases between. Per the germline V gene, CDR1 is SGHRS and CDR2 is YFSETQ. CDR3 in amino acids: CASSFGGNNEQFF. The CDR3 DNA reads TGCGCCAGCAGCTTCGGGGGAAACAATGAGCAGTTCTTC.

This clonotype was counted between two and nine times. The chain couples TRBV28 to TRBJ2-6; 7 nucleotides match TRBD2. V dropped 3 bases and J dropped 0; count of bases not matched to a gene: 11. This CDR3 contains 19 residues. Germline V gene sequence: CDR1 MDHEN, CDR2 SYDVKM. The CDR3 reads CASSLIGQGLTSGANVLTF. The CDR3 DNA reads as TGTGCCAGCAGTTTGATCGGGCAGGGACTAACCTCTGGGGCCAACGTCCTGACTTTC.

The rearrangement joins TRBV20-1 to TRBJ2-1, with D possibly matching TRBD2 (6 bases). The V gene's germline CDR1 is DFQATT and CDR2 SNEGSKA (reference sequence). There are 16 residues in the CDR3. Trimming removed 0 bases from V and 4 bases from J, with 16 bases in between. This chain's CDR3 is CSARDRGGNYYNEQFF. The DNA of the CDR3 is TGCAGTGCTAGAGACCGAGGCGGGAACTATTACAATGAGCAGTTCTTC.

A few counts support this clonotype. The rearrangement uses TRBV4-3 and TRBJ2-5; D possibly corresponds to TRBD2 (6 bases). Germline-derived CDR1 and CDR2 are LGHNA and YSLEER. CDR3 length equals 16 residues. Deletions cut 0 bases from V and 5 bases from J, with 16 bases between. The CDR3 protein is CASSQDASGVGETQYF. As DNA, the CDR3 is TGCGCCAGCAGCCAAGACGCGTCGGGGGTGGGGGAGACCCAGTACTTC.

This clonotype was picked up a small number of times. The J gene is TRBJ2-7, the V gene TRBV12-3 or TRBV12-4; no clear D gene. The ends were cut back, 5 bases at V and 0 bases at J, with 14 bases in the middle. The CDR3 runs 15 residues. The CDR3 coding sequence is TGTGCCAGCAGTCTTGACCTCGTGAGCTCCTACGAGCAGTACTTC. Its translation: CASSLDLVSSYEQYF.